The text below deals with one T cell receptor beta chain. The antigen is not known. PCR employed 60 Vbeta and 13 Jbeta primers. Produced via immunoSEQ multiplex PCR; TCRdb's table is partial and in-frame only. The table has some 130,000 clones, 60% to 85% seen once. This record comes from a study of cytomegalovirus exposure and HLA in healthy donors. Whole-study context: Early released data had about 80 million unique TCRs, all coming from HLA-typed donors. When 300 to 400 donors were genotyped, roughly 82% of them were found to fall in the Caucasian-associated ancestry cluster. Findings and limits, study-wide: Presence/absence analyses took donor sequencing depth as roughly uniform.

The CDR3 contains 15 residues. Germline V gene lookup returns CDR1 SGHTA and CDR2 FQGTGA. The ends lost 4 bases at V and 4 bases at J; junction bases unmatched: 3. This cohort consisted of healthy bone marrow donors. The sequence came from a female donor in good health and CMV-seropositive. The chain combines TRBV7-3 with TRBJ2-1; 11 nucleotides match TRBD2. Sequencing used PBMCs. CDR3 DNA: TGTGCCAGCAGCTCCGGGACTAGCGGATACAATGAGCAGTTCTTC. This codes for CASSSGTSGYNEQFF. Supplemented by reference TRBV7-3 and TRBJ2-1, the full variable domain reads GAGVSQTPSNKVTEKGKYVELRCDPISGHTALYWYRQSLGQGPEFLIYFQGTGAADDSGLPNDRFFAVRPEGSVSTLKIQRTERGDSAVYLCASSSGTSGYNEQFFGPGTRLTVL.